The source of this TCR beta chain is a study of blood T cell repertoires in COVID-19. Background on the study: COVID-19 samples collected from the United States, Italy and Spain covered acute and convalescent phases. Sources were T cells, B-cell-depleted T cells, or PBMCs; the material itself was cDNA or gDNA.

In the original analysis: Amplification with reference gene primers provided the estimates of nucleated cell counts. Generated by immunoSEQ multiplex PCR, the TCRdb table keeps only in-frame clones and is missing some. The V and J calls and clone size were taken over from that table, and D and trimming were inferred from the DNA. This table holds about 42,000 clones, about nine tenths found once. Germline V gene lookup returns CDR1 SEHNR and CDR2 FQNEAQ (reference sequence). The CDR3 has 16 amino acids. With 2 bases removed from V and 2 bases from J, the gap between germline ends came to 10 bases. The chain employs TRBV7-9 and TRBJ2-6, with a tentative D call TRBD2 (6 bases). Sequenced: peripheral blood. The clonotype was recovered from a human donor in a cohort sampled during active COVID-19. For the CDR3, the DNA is TGTGCCAGCAGCTTATGGAGGGACCCTGGGGCCAACGTCCTGACTTTC. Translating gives CASSLWRDPGANVLTF.